These T cell receptor beta chains were read from a single sample in a study of CD8 T cells in ankylosing spondylitis. A single record per CDR3 protein comes from TCRdb applying MiXCR to the 5' RACE reads. The table records 400,000 or so distinct CDR3 sequences, roughly 25% of them present only once. The sample consisted of blood, either unsorted or a sorted T cell fraction (not recorded which). The receptor source for this set is a male donor with ankylosing spondylitis. Both conserved end residues are part of each CDR3. Each record gives: J gene, CDR3 length, V gene, CDR3 protein.

>TRBJ2-1|15|TRBV5-1
CASAGGQGAYNEQFF
>TRBJ1-6|14|TRBV20-1
CSARESSVGSPLHF
>TRBJ2-2|16|TRBV5-6
CASSFWLARNTGELFF
>TRBJ1-2|11|TRBV19
CASGRAGGYTF
>TRBJ2-6|15|TRBV12-3/TRBV12-4
CASSLRGGGANVLTF
>TRBJ2-2|14|TRBV5-1
CASSPEDGTGELFF
>TRBJ1-4|14|TRBV9
CASSSGGFNEKLFF
>TRBJ2-6|14|TRBV24-1
CATSQGTGANVLTF
>TRBJ1-5|14|TRBV3-1
CASSQSTGAQPQHF
>TRBJ2-2|16|TRBV7-8
CASSLREGAHTGELFF
>TRBJ2-1|13|TRBV7-2
CAFGQGGLNEQFF
>TRBJ1-2|14|TRBV4-1
CASSPPGSRSGYTF
>TRBJ2-3|17|TRBV7-2
CASSLAGGTSSTDTQYF
>TRBJ2-1|16|TRBV24-1
CATSEASGRAYNEQFF
>TRBJ2-1|15|TRBV20-1
CSARPGLAGYNEQFF
>TRBJ1-5|15|TRBV29-1
CSVVHRDRGNQPQHF